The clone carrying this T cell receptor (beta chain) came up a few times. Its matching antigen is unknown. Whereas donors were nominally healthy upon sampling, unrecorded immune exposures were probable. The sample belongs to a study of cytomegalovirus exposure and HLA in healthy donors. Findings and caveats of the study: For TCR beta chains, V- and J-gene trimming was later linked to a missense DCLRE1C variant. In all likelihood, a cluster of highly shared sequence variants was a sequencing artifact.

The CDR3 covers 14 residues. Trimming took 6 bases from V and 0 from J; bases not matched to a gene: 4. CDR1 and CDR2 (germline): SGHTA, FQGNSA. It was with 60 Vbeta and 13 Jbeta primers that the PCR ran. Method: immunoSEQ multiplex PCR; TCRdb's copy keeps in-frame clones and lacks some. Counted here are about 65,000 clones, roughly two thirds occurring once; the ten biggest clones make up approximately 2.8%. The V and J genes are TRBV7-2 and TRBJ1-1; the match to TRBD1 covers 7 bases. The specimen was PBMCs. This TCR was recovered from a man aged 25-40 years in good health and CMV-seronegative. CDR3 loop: CASSRDSLNTEAFF. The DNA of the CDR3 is TGTGCCAGCAGTCGGGACAGTCTGAACACTGAAGCTTTCTTT.